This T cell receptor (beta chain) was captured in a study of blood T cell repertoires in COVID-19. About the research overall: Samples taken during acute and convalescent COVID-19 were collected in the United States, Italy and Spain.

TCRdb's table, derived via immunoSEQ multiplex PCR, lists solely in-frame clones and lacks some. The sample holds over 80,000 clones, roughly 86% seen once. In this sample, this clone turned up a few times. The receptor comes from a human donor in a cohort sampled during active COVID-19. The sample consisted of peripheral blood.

The CDR3 DNA reads TGCGCCAGCAGCTTGACCGATCCGGGACAGGGCTACGAGCAGTACTTC. Translating gives CASSLTDPGQGYEQYF. The J gene is TRBJ2-7, the V gene TRBV5-1, with 9 nucleotides matching TRBD1. The CDR3 sequence is 16 residues long. V lost 1 base, J lost 3 bases, and 8 bases stayed unmatched. Germline loops: CDR1 SGHRS, CDR2 YFSETQ. Complete variable domain (other parts from reference TRBV5-1 and TRBJ2-7): KAGVTQTPRYLIKTRGQQVTLSCSPISGHRSVSWYQQTPGQGLQFLFEYFSETQRNKGNFPGRFSGRQFSNSRSEMNVSTLELGDSALYLCASSLTDPGQGYEQYFGPGTRLTVT.